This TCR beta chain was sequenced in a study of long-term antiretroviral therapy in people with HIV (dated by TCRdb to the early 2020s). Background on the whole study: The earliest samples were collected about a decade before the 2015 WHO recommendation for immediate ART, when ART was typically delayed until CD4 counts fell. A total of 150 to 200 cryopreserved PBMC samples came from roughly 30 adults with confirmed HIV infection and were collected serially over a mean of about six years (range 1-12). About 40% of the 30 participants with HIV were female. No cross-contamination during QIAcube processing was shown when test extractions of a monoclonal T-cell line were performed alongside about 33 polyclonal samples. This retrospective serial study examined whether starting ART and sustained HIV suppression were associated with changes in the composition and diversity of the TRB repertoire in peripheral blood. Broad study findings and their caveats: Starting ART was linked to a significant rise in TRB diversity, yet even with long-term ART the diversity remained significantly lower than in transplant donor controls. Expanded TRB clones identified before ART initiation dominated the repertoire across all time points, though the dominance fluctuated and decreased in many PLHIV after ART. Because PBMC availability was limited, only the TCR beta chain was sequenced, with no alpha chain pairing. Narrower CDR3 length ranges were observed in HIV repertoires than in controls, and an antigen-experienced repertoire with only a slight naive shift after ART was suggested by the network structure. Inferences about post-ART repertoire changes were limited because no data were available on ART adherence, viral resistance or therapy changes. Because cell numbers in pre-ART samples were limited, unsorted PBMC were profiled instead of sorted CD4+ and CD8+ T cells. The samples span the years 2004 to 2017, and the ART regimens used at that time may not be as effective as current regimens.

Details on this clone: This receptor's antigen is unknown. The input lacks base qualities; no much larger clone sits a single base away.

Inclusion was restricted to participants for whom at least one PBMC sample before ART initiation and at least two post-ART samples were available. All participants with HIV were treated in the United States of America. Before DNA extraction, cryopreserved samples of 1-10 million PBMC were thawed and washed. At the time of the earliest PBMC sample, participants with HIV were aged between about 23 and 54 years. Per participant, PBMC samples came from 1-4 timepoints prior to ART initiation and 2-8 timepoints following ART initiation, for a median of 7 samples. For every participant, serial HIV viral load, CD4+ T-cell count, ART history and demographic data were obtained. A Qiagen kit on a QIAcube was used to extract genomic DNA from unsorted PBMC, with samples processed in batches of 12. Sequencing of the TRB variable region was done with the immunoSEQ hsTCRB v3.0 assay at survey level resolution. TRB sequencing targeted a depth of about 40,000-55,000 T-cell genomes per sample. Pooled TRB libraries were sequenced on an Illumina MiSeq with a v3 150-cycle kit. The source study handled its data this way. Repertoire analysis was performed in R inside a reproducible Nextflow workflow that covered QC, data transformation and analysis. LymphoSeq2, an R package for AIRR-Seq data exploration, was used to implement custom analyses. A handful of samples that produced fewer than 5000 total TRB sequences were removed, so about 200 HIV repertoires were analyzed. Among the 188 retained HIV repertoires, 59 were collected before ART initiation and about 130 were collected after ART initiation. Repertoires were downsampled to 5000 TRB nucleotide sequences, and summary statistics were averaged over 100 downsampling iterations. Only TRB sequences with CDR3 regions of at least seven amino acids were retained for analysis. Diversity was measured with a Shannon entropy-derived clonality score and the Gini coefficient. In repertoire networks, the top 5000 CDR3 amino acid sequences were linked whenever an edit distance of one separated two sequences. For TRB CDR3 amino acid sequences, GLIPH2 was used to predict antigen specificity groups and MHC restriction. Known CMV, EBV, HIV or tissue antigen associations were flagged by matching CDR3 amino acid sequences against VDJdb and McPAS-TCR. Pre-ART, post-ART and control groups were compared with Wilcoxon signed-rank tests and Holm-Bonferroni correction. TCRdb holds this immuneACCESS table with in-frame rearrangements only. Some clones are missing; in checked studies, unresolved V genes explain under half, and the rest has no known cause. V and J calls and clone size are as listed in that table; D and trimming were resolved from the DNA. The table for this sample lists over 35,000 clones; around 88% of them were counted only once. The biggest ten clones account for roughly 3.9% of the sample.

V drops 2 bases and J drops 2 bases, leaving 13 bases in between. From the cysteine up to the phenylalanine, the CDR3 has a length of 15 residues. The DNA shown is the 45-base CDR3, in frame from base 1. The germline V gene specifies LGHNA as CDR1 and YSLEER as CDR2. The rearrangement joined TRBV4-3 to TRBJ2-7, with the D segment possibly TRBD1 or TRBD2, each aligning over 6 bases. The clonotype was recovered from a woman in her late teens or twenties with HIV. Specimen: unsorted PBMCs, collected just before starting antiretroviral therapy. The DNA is TGCGCCAGCAGCCAAATCAGAAGGGGGGCCTACGAGCAGTACTTC. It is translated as CASSQIRRGAYEQYF.